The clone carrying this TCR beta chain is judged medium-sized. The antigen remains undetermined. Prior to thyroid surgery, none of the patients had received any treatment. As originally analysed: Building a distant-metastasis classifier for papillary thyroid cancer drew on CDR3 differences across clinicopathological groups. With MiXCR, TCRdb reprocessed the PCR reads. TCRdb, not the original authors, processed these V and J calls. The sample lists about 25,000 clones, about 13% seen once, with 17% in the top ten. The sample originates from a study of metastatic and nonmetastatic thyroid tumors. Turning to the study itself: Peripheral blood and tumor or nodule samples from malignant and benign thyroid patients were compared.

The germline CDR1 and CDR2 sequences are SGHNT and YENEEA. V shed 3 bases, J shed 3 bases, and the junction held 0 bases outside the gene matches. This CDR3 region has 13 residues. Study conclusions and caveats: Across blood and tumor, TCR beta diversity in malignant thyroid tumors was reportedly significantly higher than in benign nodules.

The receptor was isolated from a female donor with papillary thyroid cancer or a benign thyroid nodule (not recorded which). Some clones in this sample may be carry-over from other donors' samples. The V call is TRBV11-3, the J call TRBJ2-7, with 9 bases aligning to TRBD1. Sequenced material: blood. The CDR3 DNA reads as TGTGCCAGCAGCTTGACAGGGGGCTACGAGCAGTACTTC. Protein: CASSLTGGYEQYF.